Below, 7 T cell receptor beta chains from the same sample are listed, as sequenced in a study of T cell changes during pregnancy in multiple sclerosis. Clones were read by immunoSEQ multiplex PCR, and TCRdb kept only the in-frame ones, dropping some. The data contain roughly 93,000 clones, approximately 89% of them singletons. Source: peripheral blood, taken before pregnancy. The receptors here all came from a female donor with multiple sclerosis, enrolled in a pregnancy study.

The chain combines TRBV6-5 with TRBJ2-2; D unclear. CDR1 MNHEY and CDR2 SVGAGI come from the germline V gene. V was shortened by 0 bases and J by 1 base, with 6 bases between the two germline ends. The CDR3 consists of 15 residues. CDR3 in amino acids: CASSYSSGNTGELFF. CDR3 bases: TGTGCCAGCAGTTACTCTTCAGGGAACACCGGGGAGCTGTTTTTT.

J is TRBJ1-6 and V is TRBV7-2; the match to TRBD1 covers 9 bases. The CDR3 consists of 16 residues. J was trimmed by 10 bases and V by 0 bases; bases with no gene match: 7. Germline V gene data show CDR1 as SGHTA and CDR2 as FQGNSA. CDR3 residues: CASSLAPGTGSSPLHF. The CDR3 DNA reads as TGTGCCAGCAGCTTAGCCCCCGGGACAGGGAGCTCACCCCTCCACTTT.

V usage is TRBV21-1 and J usage is TRBJ1-1. TRBV21-1 is annotated as a pseudogene. This CDR3 has 10 residues. The CDR3 loop reads CASKNTAADF. CDR3 coding DNA: TGTGCCAGCAAGAATACTGCCGCCGACTTT.

There are a few counts of this clone. This chain uses TRBV18 with TRBJ1-3; D remains ambiguous. This CDR3 spans 15 amino acids. Germline CDR1 is KGHSH and CDR2 is LQKENI. Trimming stripped 3 bases from V and 0 bases from J, with 9 bases between. The CDR3 protein is CASSPIPGSGNTIYF. CDR3 DNA: TGTGCCAGCTCACCTATTCCAGGCTCTGGAAACACCATATATTTT.

V gene TRBV19 combines with J gene TRBJ2-7; 9 nucleotides line up with TRBD2. Per germline, CDR1 LNHDA and CDR2 SQIVND (reference sequence). This CDR3 region has 16 residues. V trimming: 7 bases; J trimming: 6 bases; junction bases outside the gene matches: 16. CDR3 bases: TGTGCCAGTAAGGGGCGGGGACTAGCCTGGTACGGCGAGCAGTACTTC. This encodes CASKGRGLAWYGEQYF.

This chain connects TRBV15 to TRBJ1-1; TRBD1 aligns across 8 bases. V dropped 5 bases and J dropped 1; count of bases not matched to a gene: 6. The CDR3 covers 15 residues. Germline V CDR1 and CDR2: LNHNV, YYDKDF (reference sequence). CDR3 protein: CATSGDRRGNTEAFF. In DNA form, the CDR3 reads TGTGCCACCAGCGGGGACAGGAGAGGGAACACTGAAGCTTTCTTT.

The rearrangement joins TRBV28 to TRBJ2-7; D possibly corresponds to TRBD2 (5 bases). V gave up 6 bases and J gave up 3 bases, with 15 bases separating them. CDR1 and CDR2 from the germline V gene are MDHEN and SYDVKM. The CDR3 has 14 residues. DNA of the CDR3: TGTGCCAGCAGGCCTAGCTTCAGCTTCTACGAGCAGTACTTC. Its translation is CASRPSFSFYEQYF.